A single sample is the source of the 32 T cell receptor beta chains below, sequenced in a study of post-analysis software for immune sequencing data. Overall study findings and caveats: TRBV5-6, TRBV5-1 and TRBV20-1 were among four to six TRBV segments more frequent in patients than controls.

The antigens for these receptors are not known. Carried by the TCR beta cDNA libraries were unique molecular identifiers. TCRdb called the PCR reads again in MiXCR, with one record for every CDR3 protein. The sample holds around 260,000 distinct CDR3 sequences, 36% seen once. Material for sequencing was blood. These receptor sequences come from a girl under 18 with multiple sclerosis.

The rearrangement uses TRBV7-6 and TRBJ2-4; TRBD1 might be the D (6 bases). Germline CDR1 is SGHVS and CDR2 is FNYEAQ. The CDR3 sequence is 13 residues long. V lost 5 bases and J lost 6, with 11 bases in between. The CDR3 nucleotides are TGTGCCAGCAGCACGGTGGACAGAAACATTCAGTACTTC. Amino acids: CASSTVDRNIQYF.

This clonotype has only a few counts. This chain connects TRBV7-9 to TRBJ1-1; D may be TRBD1 (5 bases). The CDR3 totals 14 residues. Germline V CDR1 and CDR2: SEHNR, FQNEAQ (reference sequence). The V end lost 4 bases, the J end lost 4 bases, and 13 bases lay between the germline ends. CDR3 region: CASSWPGPGTEAFF. The DNA of the CDR3 is TGTGCCAGCAGCTGGCCGGGACCGGGCACTGAAGCTTTCTTT.

The rearrangement joins TRBV7-2 to TRBJ2-5; D is tentatively TRBD1 or TRBD2 (5 bases each). Germline V CDR1 and CDR2: SGHTA, FQGNSA. The ends were cut back, 2 bases at V and 11 bases at J, with 12 bases in the middle. The CDR3 is 12 amino acids. In nucleotides, the CDR3 is TGTGCCAGCAGCTTAAATCTGGGGGAGCAGTACTTC. This encodes CASSLNLGEQYF.

The chain has TRBV28 and TRBJ2-7; TRBD2 aligns across 7 bases. The CDR3 is made up of 14 amino acids. Per germline, CDR1 MDHEN and CDR2 SYDVKM. The ends lost 5 bases at V and 2 bases at J; junction bases unmatched: 6. CDR3 region: CASSPSGGTYEQYF. As DNA, the CDR3 is TGTGCCAGCAGTCCTTCCGGGGGGACCTACGAGCAGTACTTC.

This clonotype has a handful of counts. This rearrangement joins TRBV3-1 to TRBJ1-6; 7 nucleotides agree with TRBD1. The ends lost 3 bases at V and 13 bases at J; junction bases unmatched: 9. Looked up from germline, CDR1 is LGHDT and CDR2 is YNNKEL (reference sequence). This CDR3 contains 14 residues. In DNA form, the CDR3 reads TGTGCCAGCAGCCAGGCCGGGGACAGTGCGCCCCTCCACTTT. Protein product: CASSQAGDSAPLHF. Together with reference TRBV3-1 and TRBJ1-6, the CDR3 gives the full variable domain: DTAVSQTPKYLVTQMGNDKSIKCEQNLGHDTMYWYKQDSKKFLKIMFSYNNKELIINETVPNRFSPKSPDKAHLNLHINSLELGDSAVYFCASSQAGDSAPLHFGNGTRLTVT.

This clonotype was recorded at least ten times. The chain recombines TRBV5-1 with TRBJ2-1, with TRBD2 as a possible D gene (6 bases). Trimming removed 7 bases from V and 7 bases from J, with 15 bases in between. CDR1 SGHRS and CDR2 YFSETQ come from the germline V gene. The CDR3 is 13 residues long. This chain's CDR3 is CASAKEGLNEQFF. CDR3 nucleotides: TGCGCCAGCGCGAAGGAGGGTTTAAATGAGCAGTTCTTC.

The V gene is TRBV20-1, the J gene TRBJ1-2; D is unclear. The CDR3 totals 15 residues. V was cut by 0 bases and J by 4 bases, with 15 bases left in between. Germline CDR1 reads DFQATT; CDR2 reads SNEGSKA (reference sequence). This CDR3 is CSARDSEGNVYGYTF. CDR3 bases: TGCAGTGCTAGAGATAGTGAGGGTAATGTCTATGGCTACACCTTC.

On this clonotype: A single base separates this from a much larger clone, so it may be a read error. The chain recombines TRBV30 with TRBJ1-2, with D unclear. The germline gives CDR1 GTSNPN, CDR2 SVGIG (reference sequence). Trimming stripped 2 bases from V and 4 bases from J, with 2 bases between. CDR3 size: 10 residues. The DNA of the CDR3 is TGTGCCTGGAGTCCCTATGGCTACACCTTC. This codes for CAWSPYGYTF.

A remark on this clonotype: This may be a read error, as it is one base from a much larger clone. Here the CDR3 reads CASSETVAGTSRRDAQYF. The DNA of the CDR3 is TGTGCCAGCAGCGAAACCGTAGCAGGGACTAGTAGAAGAGATGCGCAGTATTTT. The V call is TRBV7-2, the J call TRBJ2-3; 8 bases map to TRBD2. CDR1 is SGHTA, CDR2 FQGNSA, per germline. CDR3 size: 18 residues.

On this clonotype: This may stem from a read error, because a much larger clone lies one nucleotide away. The chain couples TRBV27 to TRBJ1-2; 7 bases are shared with TRBD1. The CDR3 has 14 residues. Germline-derived CDR1 and CDR2 are MNHEY and SMNVEV (reference sequence). V was clipped by 5 bases and J by 13 bases; unmatched bases: 16. The DNA for the CDR3 is TGTGCCAGCAGTCCCAGACAGGGACACTATGGCCGCACCTTC. It translates to CASSPRQGHYGRTF.

V and J are TRBV27 and TRBJ2-5, with 10 bases fitting TRBD1. The DNA matches TRBJ2-7 better at its end, which makes the J call doubtful. CDR1 is MNHEY and CDR2 is SMNVEV in the germline V gene (reference sequence). The CDR3 has 14 amino acids. CDR3 loop: CASRSGTGAYEQYF. Here the CDR3 DNA reads TGTGCCAGCAGGTCTGGGACAGGGGCCTACGAGCAGTACTTC.

This clonotype appeared a few times. The chain is built from TRBV2 and TRBJ2-7; 8 positions agree with TRBD2. Trimming took 6 bases from V and 2 from J; bases not matched to a gene: 6. In germline, CDR1 is SNHLY, CDR2 FYNNEI. The CDR3 covers 14 residues. The CDR3 DNA follows: TGTGCCAGCAGAGGACTAGCTACCGCCTACGAGCAGTACTTC. Its protein product is CASRGLATAYEQYF.

This clonotype was seen repeatedly, ten times or more. The rearrangement links TRBV10-3 to TRBJ2-3; perhaps D is TRBD1 or TRBD2 (6 bases each). The V end lost 2 bases, the J end lost 5 bases, and 14 bases lay between the germline ends. Germline CDR1 reads ENHRY; CDR2 reads SYGVKD. The CDR3 loop spans 15 amino acids. CDR3 protein: CAISERPGAGDTQYF. The DNA of the CDR3 is TGTGCCATCAGTGAGCGGCCGGGGGCAGGAGATACGCAGTATTTT.

This clonotype has only one observation. A much larger clone lies one base from this, so it may be a read error. The chain joins TRBV19 to TRBJ2-1; TRBD2 matches 13 bases. The germline V gene has CDR1 LNHDA and CDR2 SQIVND (reference sequence). The CDR3 consists of 16 residues. V was pared by 8 bases and J by 6 bases, with 10 bases of the junction left unmatched. The CDR3 nucleotides read TGTGCCAGTGCCTTCTCCGGGACTAGCGGGGCCAATGAGCAGTTCTTC. This translates into CASAFSGTSGANEQFF.

This clonotype was recorded at least ten times. The rearrangement uses TRBV5-8 and TRBJ2-3; D unclear. This CDR3 comprises 15 residues. V was clipped by 6 bases and J by 0 bases, with 14 bases between them. The germline gives CDR1 SGHTS, CDR2 YDEGEE. CDR3 nucleotides: TGTGCCAGCACGGGCCTCACCTCTAGCACAGATACGCAGTATTTT. This encodes CASTGLTSSTDTQYF.

This clonotype was detected ten times or more. J is TRBJ2-1 and V is TRBV6-1; 10 bases map to TRBD2. This CDR3 is built from 14 residues. The junction had 3 bases not matched to a gene; V was cut back by 7 bases and J by 3 bases. Germline assignment: CDR1 MNHNS and CDR2 SASEGT. CDR3 protein: CASTLAGVYNEQFF. CDR3 nucleotides: TGTGCCAGCACTCTAGCGGGAGTCTACAATGAGCAGTTCTTC.

In its sample, this clonotype was seen many times. CDR3 protein: CASSLDPHWHGYTF. The CDR3 nucleotides are TGTGCCAGCAGCTTAGACCCCCACTGGCATGGCTACACCTTC. The V gene is TRBV7-9, the J gene TRBJ1-2; D is ambiguous. V lost 1 base, J lost 6 bases, and 12 bases lay in between. Germline V gives CDR1 SEHNR, CDR2 FQNEAQ (reference sequence). The CDR3 runs 14 residues.

This sequence joins TRBV12-3 or TRBV12-4 and TRBJ2-4, with D possibly matching TRBD2 (7 bases). The J call is in doubt because the DNA end fits TRBJ2-5 better. The CDR3 is made up of 16 amino acids. The CDR3 coding sequence is TGTGCCAGCAGTGGACGCCGGGGGGCCGAGGGCGAGACCCAGTACTTC. It translates to CASSGRRGAEGETQYF.

There are many counts of this clonotype. The V and J genes are TRBV29-1 and TRBJ2-3, with D tentatively TRBD2 (5 bases). V was cut by 7 bases and J by 2 bases, with 16 bases left in between. CDR1 and CDR2 (germline): SQVTM, ANQGSEA. The CDR3 spans 14 residues. CDR3 DNA sequence: TGCAGCGCCGAGGGTCTCTTTTTCACAGATACGCAGTATTTT. It encodes CSAEGLFFTDTQYF.

This clonotype was detected only a few times. Here the CDR3 DNA reads TGCAGTGCTAGAGATTGGACAGACGAAAAACTGTTTTTT. Protein: CSARDWTDEKLFF. The V call is TRBV20-1, the J call TRBJ1-4, with D perhaps matching TRBD1 (6 bases). Trimming pared 0 bases from V and 8 bases from J, leaving 10 bases between. This CDR3 region has 13 residues. The germline V gene encodes CDR1 DFQATT and CDR2 SNEGSKA (reference sequence).

This chain connects TRBV7-9 to TRBJ2-7; no firm D call. V gave up 5 bases and J gave up 2 bases, with 19 bases separating them. CDR1 and CDR2 (germline): SEHNR, FQNEAQ (reference sequence). CDR3 length equals 16 residues. The CDR3 is CASSRERQESPYEQYF. CDR3 coding DNA: TGTGCCAGCAGCCGAGAAAGGCAGGAGAGTCCCTACGAGCAGTACTTC.

The rearrangement links TRBV29-1 to TRBJ2-3; D might be TRBD1 (6 bases). The V end lost 6 bases, the J end lost 0 bases, and 16 bases lay between the germline ends. The germline V gene has CDR1 SQVTM and CDR2 ANQGSEA. This CDR3 region has 15 residues. CDR3 in amino acids: CSVSLGATSTDTQYF. Written as DNA, the CDR3 is TGCAGCGTCTCGTTGGGGGCCACTAGCACAGATACGCAGTATTTT.

The chain combines TRBV12-3 or TRBV12-4 with TRBJ2-1; TRBD2 is a possible D gene (6 bases). With 8 bases removed from V and 0 bases from J, the gap between germline ends came to 14 bases. The CDR3 consists of 15 residues. The CDR3 DNA sequence: TGTGCCAGCGGTCGGGACTCTAGCTCCTACAATGAGCAGTTCTTC. This encodes CASGRDSSSYNEQFF.

This clonotype was counted between two and nine times. The gene calls are TRBV6-1 and TRBJ1-4; D call uncertain. CDR3 length: 16 amino acids. Germline values: CDR1 MNHNS, CDR2 SASEGT. V was cut by 0 bases and J by 0 bases, with 8 bases left in between. This CDR3 is CASSEAWPATNEKLFF. CDR3 DNA sequence: TGTGCCAGCAGTGAAGCGTGGCCGGCAACTAATGAAAAACTGTTTTTT.

This clonotype was counted at least ten times. The chain uses TRBV7-2 and TRBJ2-5; D may be TRBD2 (5 bases). Germline-derived CDR1 and CDR2 are SGHTA and FQGNSA. This CDR3 comprises 14 residues. V shed 3 bases and J shed 3 bases, with 11 bases lying between them. For the CDR3, the DNA is TGTGCCAGCAGCTTCTCGGCGGGCGAAGAGACCCAGTACTTC. Amino acids: CASSFSAGEETQYF.

The chain links TRBV5-1 to TRBJ2-1, with D possibly called TRBD1 or TRBD2 (5 bases each). Trimming removed 3 bases at V and 2 bases at J, with 9 bases between. The CDR3 spans 14 residues. Germline CDR1 reads SGHRS; CDR2 reads YFSETQ. CDR3 protein: CASSSRDAYNEQFF. The CDR3 DNA sequence: TGCGCCAGCAGCTCCCGGGACGCCTACAATGAGCAGTTCTTC.

This chain uses TRBV29-1 with TRBJ2-1, with 7 nucleotides matching TRBD2. The length of the CDR3 is 12 residues. V shed 8 bases, J shed 7 bases, and the junction held 8 bases outside the gene matches. CDR1 and CDR2 (germline): SQVTM, ANQGSEA. This CDR3 reads CSWEGLGNEQFF. In DNA, the CDR3 is TGCAGCTGGGAGGGCCTCGGGAATGAGCAGTTCTTC.

The chain is built from TRBV3-1 and TRBJ2-2; a possible D gene is TRBD1 (6 bases). V lost 1 base to trimming and J lost 5 bases, with 14 bases between them. Per germline, CDR1 LGHDT and CDR2 YNNKEL (reference sequence). There are 16 residues in the CDR3. The CDR3 reads CASSQVRGFGTGELFF. Written as DNA, the CDR3 is TGTGCCAGCAGCCAAGTCAGGGGATTCGGAACCGGGGAGCTGTTTTTT.

This clonotype was counted between two and nine times. The CDR3 sequence: CASSFYRGRDEKLFF. The DNA of the CDR3 is TGTGCCAGCAGCTTTTACAGGGGGCGCGATGAAAAACTGTTTTTT. The chain has TRBV7-2 and TRBJ1-4; TRBD1 agrees at 9 bases. This CDR3 region has 15 residues. Germline CDR1 is SGHTA and CDR2 is FQGNSA. The J segment lost 6 bases and the V segment lost 3 bases, leaving 5 bases of the junction unmatched.

This clonotype was seen repeatedly, ten times or more. The gene calls are TRBV29-1 and TRBJ2-1; D uncertain. CDR1 is SQVTM and CDR2 is ANQGSEA in the germline V gene. The CDR3 contains 11 residues. Trimming left V 6 bases short and J 9 bases short, with 12 bases between. DNA of the CDR3: TGCAGCGTCTTCGAAGTAGGTGAGCAGTTCTTC. This sequence encodes CSVFEVGEQFF.

This clonotype was observed at least ten times. The rearrangement uses TRBV20-1 and TRBJ1-2, with a tentative D call TRBD1 (5 bases). From germline, CDR1 is DFQATT and CDR2 SNEGSKA (reference sequence). This CDR3 has 14 residues. V lost 5 bases to trimming and J lost 6 bases, with 19 bases between them. This CDR3 is CSAVTESGDDGYTF. DNA for the CDR3: TGCAGTGCTGTAACCGAATCGGGGGATGATGGCTACACCTTC.

This clonotype came up a few times. A read error is possible here, since a much larger clone lies one base away. The gene calls are TRBV4-1 and TRBJ1-2; possibly TRBD1 for D (6 bases). The CDR3 consists of 14 residues. Germline assignment: CDR1 MGHRA and CDR2 YSYEKL. CDR3: CGSSHLTGSYGYTF. In DNA, the CDR3 is TGCGGCAGCAGCCACCTTACAGGGTCCTATGGCTACACCTTC.